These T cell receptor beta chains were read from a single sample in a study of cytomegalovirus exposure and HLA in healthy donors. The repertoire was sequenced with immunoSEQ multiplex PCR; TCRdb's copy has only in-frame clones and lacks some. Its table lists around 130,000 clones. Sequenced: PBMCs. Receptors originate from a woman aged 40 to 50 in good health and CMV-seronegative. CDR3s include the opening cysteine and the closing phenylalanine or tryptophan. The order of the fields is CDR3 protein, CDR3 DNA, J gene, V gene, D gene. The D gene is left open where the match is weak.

CDR3aa: CASSPPGVRNTIYF
CDR3nt: TGTGCCAGCAGTCCCCCAGGGGTTCGAAACACCATATATTTT
j_gene: TRBJ1-3
v_gene: TRBV28
d_gene: NA

CDR3aa: CASSETTDVFGTEAFF
CDR3nt: TGTGCCAGCAGTGAAACAACAGACGTTTTCGGCACTGAAGCTTTCTTT
j_gene: TRBJ1-1
v_gene: TRBV6-1
d_gene: NA

CDR3aa: CASTSSGTQANYGYTF
CDR3nt: TGTGCCAGTACCTCGTCGGGTACCCAAGCTAACTATGGCTACACCTTC
j_gene: TRBJ1-2
v_gene: TRBV19
d_gene: NA

CDR3aa: CASSPSGQEEAKNIQYF
CDR3nt: TGTGCCAGCTCACCGAGTGGGCAAGAAGAAGCCAAAAACATTCAGTACTTC
j_gene: TRBJ2-4
v_gene: TRBV18
d_gene: NA

CDR3aa: CASSAMGPTDTQYF
CDR3nt: TGTGCTAGCAGCGCCATGGGGCCCACAGATACGCAGTATTTT
j_gene: TRBJ2-3
v_gene: TRBV7-7
d_gene: NA

CDR3aa: CASSLYSSGNIQYF
CDR3nt: TGTGCCAGCAGCTTATATTCTAGTGGAAACATTCAGTACTTC
j_gene: TRBJ2-4
v_gene: TRBV7-3
d_gene: NA

CDR3aa: CASKLHNEQFF
CDR3nt: TGTGCCAGCAAACTACACAATGAGCAGTTCTTC
j_gene: TRBJ2-1
v_gene: TRBV7-9
d_gene: NA

CDR3aa: CASSPGRVVGTGELFF
CDR3nt: TGTGCCAGCAGCCCCGGGAGGGTCGTCGGCACCGGGGAGCTGTTTTTT
j_gene: TRBJ2-2
v_gene: TRBV7-9
d_gene: TRBD2

CDR3aa: CASSPPAGRGTEQYF
CDR3nt: TGTGCCAGCTCACCACCGGCGGGGAGGGGGACCGAGCAGTACTTC
j_gene: TRBJ2-7
v_gene: TRBV18
d_gene: NA

CDR3aa: CATSGQGQGAFQPQHF
CDR3nt: TGTGCCACCAGCGGCCAGGGGCAGGGGGCGTTTCAGCCCCAGCATTTT
j_gene: TRBJ1-5
v_gene: TRBV15
d_gene: TRBD1

CDR3aa: CSVDREAFF
CDR3nt: TGCAGCGTCGACAGGGAGGCTTTCTTT
j_gene: TRBJ1-1
v_gene: TRBV29-1
d_gene: TRBD1

CDR3aa: CASSQQVPNEEAFF
CDR3nt: TGTGCCAGCTCACAACAAGTCCCGAACGAAGAAGCTTTCTTT
j_gene: TRBJ1-1
v_gene: TRBV18
d_gene: NA

CDR3aa: CASSFQGSVTQYF
CDR3nt: TGTGCCAGCAGCTTCCAGGGATCAGTGACCCAGTACTTC
j_gene: TRBJ2-5
v_gene: TRBV7-2
d_gene: NA

CDR3aa: CASSIETGVMNYGYTF
CDR3nt: TGTGCCAGTAGTATAGAGACAGGAGTGATGAACTATGGCTACACCTTC
j_gene: TRBJ1-2
v_gene: TRBV19
d_gene: NA

CDR3aa: CASSEILTVNTEAFF
CDR3nt: TGTGCCAGCAGTGAAATCTTAACAGTGAACACTGAAGCTTTCTTT
j_gene: TRBJ1-1
v_gene: TRBV2
d_gene: NA

CDR3aa: CASSRQGAHEQFF
CDR3nt: TGTGCCAGCTCGCGGCAGGGGGCCCATGAGCAGTTCTTC
j_gene: TRBJ2-1
v_gene: TRBV18
d_gene: TRBD1

CDR3aa: CASSSQPAGGNSPLHF
CDR3nt: TGTGCCAGCAGCTCCCAACCGGCAGGGGGAAATTCACCCCTCCACTTT
j_gene: TRBJ1-6
v_gene: TRBV7-3
d_gene: TRBD1

CDR3aa: CASSSGGGILDGYTF
CDR3nt: TGTGCCAGCAGCTCGGGAGGCGGGATACTGGATGGCTACACCTTC
j_gene: TRBJ1-2
v_gene: TRBV7-2
d_gene: NA

CDR3aa: CASLPARDSKNIQYF
CDR3nt: TGCGCCAGCCTCCCCGCCCGGGACAGCAAAAACATTCAGTACTTC
j_gene: TRBJ2-4
v_gene: TRBV10-2
d_gene: TRBD1

CDR3aa: CAIGGQGSYNEQFF
CDR3nt: TGTGCCATTGGGGGACAGGGTTCTTACAATGAGCAGTTCTTC
j_gene: TRBJ2-1
v_gene: TRBV10-3
d_gene: TRBD1

CDR3aa: CASSDGGRPGEKLFF
CDR3nt: TGCGCCAGCAGCGACGGGGGGCGTCCAGGGGAAAAACTGTTTTTT
j_gene: TRBJ1-4
v_gene: TRBV5-1
d_gene: NA

CDR3aa: CASSLSGGSEETQYF
CDR3nt: TGTGCCAGCAGCCTAAGTGGGGGGTCGGAGGAGACCCAGTACTTC
j_gene: TRBJ2-5
v_gene: TRBV7-3
d_gene: NA

CDR3aa: CASSLTPSSGNTIYF
CDR3nt: TGTGCCAGCAGCTTGACCCCGAGCTCTGGAAACACCATATATTTT
j_gene: TRBJ1-3
v_gene: TRBV5-5
d_gene: NA

CDR3aa: CASSREPNQPQHF
CDR3nt: TGCGCCAGCTCGAGGGAACCCAATCAGCCCCAGCATTTT
j_gene: TRBJ1-5
v_gene: TRBV5-1
d_gene: NA

CDR3aa: CASSPRGTANTGELFF
CDR3nt: TGTGCCAGCAGCCCGAGGGGGACAGCGAACACCGGGGAGCTGTTTTTT
j_gene: TRBJ2-2
v_gene: TRBV9
d_gene: TRBD1

CDR3aa: CASSLRAHSGFF
CDR3nt: TGTGCCAGCAGCTTACGAGCTCACTCGGGATTCTTC
j_gene: TRBJ2-1
v_gene: TRBV7-8
d_gene: NA

CDR3aa: CASSPTTSTDTQYF
CDR3nt: TGTGCCAGCAGTCCAACGACTAGCACAGATACGCAGTATTTT
j_gene: TRBJ2-3
v_gene: TRBV6-6
d_gene: NA

CDR3aa: CASSLGQGGTDTQYF
CDR3nt: TGCGCCAGCAGCCTGGGACAGGGTGGCACAGATACGCAGTATTTT
j_gene: TRBJ2-3
v_gene: TRBV5-1
d_gene: TRBD1

CDR3aa: CASSFRAASGETQYF
CDR3nt: TGTGCCAGCAGCTTCCGTGCCGCATCCGGGGAGACCCAGTACTTC
j_gene: TRBJ2-5
v_gene: TRBV5-5
d_gene: NA

CDR3aa: CASSQGRGGTDTQYF
CDR3nt: TGTGCCAGCAGCCAGGGGCGGGGGGGGACAGATACGCAGTATTTT
j_gene: TRBJ2-3
v_gene: TRBV27
d_gene: TRBD2

CDR3aa: CSVVQITQAFF
CDR3nt: TGCAGCGTAGTACAGATAACCCAAGCTTTCTTT
j_gene: TRBJ1-1
v_gene: TRBV29-1
d_gene: NA

CDR3aa: CASSVDRGRTDTQYF
CDR3nt: TGTGCCAGCAGCGTAGATAGGGGGAGAACAGATACGCAGTATTTT
j_gene: TRBJ2-3
v_gene: TRBV9
d_gene: NA

CDR3aa: CASSSVRAPPIPGELFF
CDR3nt: TGTGCCAGCAGTTCGGTCAGGGCACCACCGATACCCGGGGAGCTGTTTTTT
j_gene: TRBJ2-2
v_gene: TRBV27
d_gene: NA

CDR3aa: CASSLWEVRSPLHF
CDR3nt: TGTGCCAGCAGTTTATGGGAGGTGCGTTCACCCCTCCACTTT
j_gene: TRBJ1-6
v_gene: TRBV27
d_gene: NA

CDR3aa: CASRDTQEQFF
CDR3nt: TGTGCCAGCCGGGACACCCAAGAGCAGTTCTTC
j_gene: TRBJ2-1
v_gene: TRBV6-5
d_gene: NA

CDR3aa: CASSIGGGGPAQPQHF
CDR3nt: TGTGCCAGTAGTATAGGGGGGGGTGGTCCCGCTCAGCCCCAGCATTTT
j_gene: TRBJ1-5
v_gene: TRBV19
d_gene: NA

CDR3aa: CASSLIRGESPLHF
CDR3nt: TGTGCCAGCAGTTTAATCAGGGGAGAATCACCCCTCCACTTT
j_gene: TRBJ1-6
v_gene: TRBV27
d_gene: NA